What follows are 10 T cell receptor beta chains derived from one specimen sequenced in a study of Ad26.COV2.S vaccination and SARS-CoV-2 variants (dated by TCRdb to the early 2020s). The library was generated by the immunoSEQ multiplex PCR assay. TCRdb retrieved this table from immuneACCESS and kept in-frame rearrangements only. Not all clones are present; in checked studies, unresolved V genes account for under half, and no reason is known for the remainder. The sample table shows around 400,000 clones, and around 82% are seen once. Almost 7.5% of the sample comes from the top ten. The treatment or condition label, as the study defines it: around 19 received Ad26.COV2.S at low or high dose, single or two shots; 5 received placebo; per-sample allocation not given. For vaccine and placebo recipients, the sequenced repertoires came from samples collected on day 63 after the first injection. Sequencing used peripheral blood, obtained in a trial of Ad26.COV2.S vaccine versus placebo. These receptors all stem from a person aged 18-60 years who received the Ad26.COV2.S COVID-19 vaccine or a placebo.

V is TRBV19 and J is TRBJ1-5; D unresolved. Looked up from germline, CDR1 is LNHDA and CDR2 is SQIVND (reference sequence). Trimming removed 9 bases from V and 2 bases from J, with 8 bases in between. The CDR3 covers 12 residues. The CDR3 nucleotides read TGTGCCAGCGTATCGGGCAATCAGCCCCAGCATTTT. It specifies CASVSGNQPQHF. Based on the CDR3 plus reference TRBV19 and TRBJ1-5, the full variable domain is DGGITQSPKYLFRKEGQNVTLSCEQNLNHDAMYWYRQDPGQGLRLIYYSQIVNDFQKGDIAEGYSVSREKKESFPLTVTSAQKNPTAFYLCASVSGNQPQHFGDGTRLSIL.

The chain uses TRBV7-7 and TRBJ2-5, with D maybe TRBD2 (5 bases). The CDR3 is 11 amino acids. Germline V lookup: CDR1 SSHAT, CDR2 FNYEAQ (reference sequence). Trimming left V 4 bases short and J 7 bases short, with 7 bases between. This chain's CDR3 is CASSSRGTQYF. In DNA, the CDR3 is TGTGCCAGCAGCTCTCGGGGGACCCAGTACTTC.

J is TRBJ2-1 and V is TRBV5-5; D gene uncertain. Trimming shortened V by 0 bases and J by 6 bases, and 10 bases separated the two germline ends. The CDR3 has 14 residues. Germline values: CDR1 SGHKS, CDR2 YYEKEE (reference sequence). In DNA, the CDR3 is TGTGCCAGCAGCTTGGGTCTAGTCCCCAATGAGCAGTTCTTC. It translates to CASSLGLVPNEQFF. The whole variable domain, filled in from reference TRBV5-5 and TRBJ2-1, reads DAGVTQSPTHLIKTRGQQVTLRCSPISGHKSVSWYQQVLGQGPQFIFQYYEKEERGRGNFPDRFSARQFPNYSSELNVNALLLGDSALYLCASSLGLVPNEQFFGPGTRLTVL.

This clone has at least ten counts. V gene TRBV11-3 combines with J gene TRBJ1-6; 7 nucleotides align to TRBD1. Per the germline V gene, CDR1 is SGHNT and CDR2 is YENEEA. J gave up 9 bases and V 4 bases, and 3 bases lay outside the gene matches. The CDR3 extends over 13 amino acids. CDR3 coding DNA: TGTGCCAGCAGCTGGGCAGGGGGTTCACCCCTCCACTTT. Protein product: CASSWAGGSPLHF.

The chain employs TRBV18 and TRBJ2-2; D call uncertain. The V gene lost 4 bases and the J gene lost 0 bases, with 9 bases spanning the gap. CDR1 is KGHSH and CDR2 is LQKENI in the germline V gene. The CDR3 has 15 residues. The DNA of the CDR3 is TGTGCCAGCTCACAAGTAGTCGCGAACACCGGGGAGCTGTTTTTT. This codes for CASSQVVANTGELFF. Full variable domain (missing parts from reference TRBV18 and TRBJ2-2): NAGVMQNPRHLVRRRGQEARLRCSPMKGHSHVYWYRQLPEEGLKFMVYLQKENIIDESGMPKERFSAEFPKEGPSILRIQQVVRGDSAAYFCASSQVVANTGELFFGEGSRLTVL.

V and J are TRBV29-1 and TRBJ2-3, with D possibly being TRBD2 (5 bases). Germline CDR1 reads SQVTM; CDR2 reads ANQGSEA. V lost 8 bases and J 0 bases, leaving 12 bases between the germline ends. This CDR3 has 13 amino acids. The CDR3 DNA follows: TGCAGCCAGAGCGCGGGTAGCACAGATACGCAGTATTTT. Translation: CSQSAGSTDTQYF.

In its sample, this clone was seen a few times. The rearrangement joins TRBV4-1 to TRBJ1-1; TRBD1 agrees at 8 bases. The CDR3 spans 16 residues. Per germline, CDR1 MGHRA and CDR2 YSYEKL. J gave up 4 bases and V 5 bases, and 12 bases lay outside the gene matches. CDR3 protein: CASSKTRQGRFTEAFF. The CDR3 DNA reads TGCGCCAGCAGCAAAACTCGACAGGGGCGCTTCACTGAAGCTTTCTTT.

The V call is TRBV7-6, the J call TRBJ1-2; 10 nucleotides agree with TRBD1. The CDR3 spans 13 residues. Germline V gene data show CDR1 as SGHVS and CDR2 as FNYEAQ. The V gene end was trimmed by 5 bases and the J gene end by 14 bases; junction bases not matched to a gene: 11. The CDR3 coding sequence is TGTGCCAGCAGCCGGACCGACAGGGGGCGTGAAACCTTC. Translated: CASSRTDRGRETF.

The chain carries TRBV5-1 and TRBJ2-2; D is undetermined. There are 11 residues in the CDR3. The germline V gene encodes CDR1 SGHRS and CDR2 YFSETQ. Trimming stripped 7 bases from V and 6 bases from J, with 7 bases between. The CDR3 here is CASHESGELFF. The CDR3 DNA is TGCGCCAGCCACGAATCCGGGGAGCTGTTTTTT.

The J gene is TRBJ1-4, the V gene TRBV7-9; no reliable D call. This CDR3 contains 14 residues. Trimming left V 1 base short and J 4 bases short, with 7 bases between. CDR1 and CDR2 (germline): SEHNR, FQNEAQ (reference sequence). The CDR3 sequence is CASSLGGFNEKLFF. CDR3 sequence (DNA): TGTGCCAGCAGCTTAGGGGGATTTAATGAAAAACTGTTTTTT.